This T cell receptor (beta chain) comes out of a study of blood T cell repertoires in COVID-19. Study background: PBMCs, B-cell-depleted T cells, or T cells were the source of the cDNA or gDNA that made up the material.

Data came from immunoSEQ multiplex PCR; TCRdb stores just in-frame clones and leaves some out. The sample consists of 200,000 to 250,000 clones, 83% of them appearing once. The CDR3 consists of 14 residues. The V and J ends lost 3 bases and 8 bases, in that order; junction bases with no gene match: 7. Per the germline V gene, CDR1 is MNHEY and CDR2 is SMNVEV (reference sequence). What was sequenced was peripheral blood. The clonotype comes from a woman in her forties or fifties with acute or convalescent COVID-19. The chain employs TRBV27 and TRBJ2-1, with 7 bases matching TRBD2. Here the CDR3 reads CASSFGSGIDEQFF. The CDR3, as DNA: TGTGCCAGCAGTTTTGGGAGCGGGATTGATGAGCAGTTCTTC.